This T cell receptor beta chain was sequenced in a study of T cell responses to AZD1222 COVID-19 vaccine. The assay was immunoSEQ multiplex PCR, and TCRdb's table has in-frame clones only and misses some. The sample carries under 70,000 clones, approximately 88% recorded once. Germline V gene data show CDR1 as KGHSH and CDR2 as LQKENI. The V gene end was trimmed by 4 bases and the J gene end by 3 bases; junction bases not matched to a gene: 8. CDR3 size: 18 residues. This rearrangement joins TRBV18 to TRBJ2-1; 14 bases fit TRBD2. The sequenced sample was peripheral blood, obtained on day 0 of AZD1222 vaccination. This sequence was found in an adult in good health. Written as DNA, the CDR3 is TGTGCCAGCTCACTCGGACTAGCGGGAGGTGTCGGCTACAATGAGCAGTTCTTC. Its protein is CASSLGLAGGVGYNEQFF.